This TCR beta chain originates from a study of cytomegalovirus exposure and HLA in healthy donors. Researchers ran the PCR with 60 Vbeta and 13 Jbeta primers. Sequenced by immunoSEQ multiplex PCR; TCRdb stores in-frame clones only, minus some. The sample includes approximately 190,000 clones. About this clone: The antigen is undetermined.

CDR3 size: 13 residues. Looked up from germline, CDR1 is WSHSY and CDR2 is SAAADI. With V trimmed by 6 bases and J by 10 bases, 9 bases remained unmatched. Study results and limitations: Certain indistinguishable V segments, among them TRBV6-2 and TRBV6-3, were excluded. In vitro work confirmed that a few CMV-associated chains recognize CMV antigens.

The source is a man younger than 40 in good health and CMV-seronegative. The chain is built from TRBV10-2 and TRBJ2-1, with 7 positions matching TRBD1. Sequenced input: PBMCs. The CDR3: CASSPDRYGEQFF. The DNA of the CDR3 is TGCGCCAGCAGCCCGGACAGGTATGGAGAGCAGTTCTTC.